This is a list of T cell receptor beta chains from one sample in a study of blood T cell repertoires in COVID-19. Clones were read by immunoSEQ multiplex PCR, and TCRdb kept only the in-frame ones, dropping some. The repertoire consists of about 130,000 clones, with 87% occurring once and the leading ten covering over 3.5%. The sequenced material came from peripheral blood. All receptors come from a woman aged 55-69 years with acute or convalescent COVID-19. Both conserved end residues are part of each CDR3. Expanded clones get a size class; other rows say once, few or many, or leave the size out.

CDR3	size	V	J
CATSRGFSNQPQHF	NA	TRBV15	TRBJ1-5
CASSLRPSNADTQYF	NA	TRBV28	TRBJ2-3
CAWRRGSRNTGELFF	NA	TRBV30	TRBJ2-2
CASSVAWSLTEAFF	few	TRBV9	TRBJ1-1
CASSRAGGPNTEAFF	NA	TRBV28	TRBJ1-1
CSATIQLEAFF	NA	TRBV20-1	TRBJ1-1
CSVSSGTGVTYNEQFF	NA	TRBV29-1	TRBJ2-1
CASSLEPSANQETQYF	NA	TRBV5-1	TRBJ2-5
CASSSEAGAVSYEQYF	NA	TRBV5-1	TRBJ2-7
CASSSLAGLNIQYF	NA	TRBV11-2	TRBJ2-4
CASSYSLAGANVLTF	once	TRBV6-5	TRBJ2-6
CASSLGLQGTDTQYF	NA	TRBV11-2	TRBJ2-3
CASSKWGTGANVLTF	NA	TRBV7-2	TRBJ2-6
CSVDLRLAGGTQYF	NA	TRBV29-1	TRBJ2-3
CAISGDSYEQYF	NA	TRBV10-3	TRBJ2-7
CASSQHGTFYTDTQYF	NA	TRBV4-2	TRBJ2-3
CASGTGVRQPQHF	NA	TRBV28	TRBJ1-5